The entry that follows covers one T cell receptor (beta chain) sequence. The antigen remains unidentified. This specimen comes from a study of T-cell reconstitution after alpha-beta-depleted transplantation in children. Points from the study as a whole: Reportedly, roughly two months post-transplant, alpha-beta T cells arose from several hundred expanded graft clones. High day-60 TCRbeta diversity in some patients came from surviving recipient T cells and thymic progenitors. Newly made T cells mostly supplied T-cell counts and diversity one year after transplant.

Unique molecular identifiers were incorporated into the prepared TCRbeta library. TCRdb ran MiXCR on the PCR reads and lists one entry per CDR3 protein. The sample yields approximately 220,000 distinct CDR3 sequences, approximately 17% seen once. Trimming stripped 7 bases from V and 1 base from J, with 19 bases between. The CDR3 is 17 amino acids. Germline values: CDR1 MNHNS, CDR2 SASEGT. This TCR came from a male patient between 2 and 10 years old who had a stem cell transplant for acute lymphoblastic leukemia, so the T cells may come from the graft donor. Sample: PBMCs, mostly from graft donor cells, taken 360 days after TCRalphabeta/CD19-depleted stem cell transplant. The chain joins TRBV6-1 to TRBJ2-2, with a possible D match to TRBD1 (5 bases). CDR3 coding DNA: TGTGCCAGCACCTCCGAGTTGGGGCGCCGGAACACCGGGGAGCTGTTTTTT. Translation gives CASTSELGRRNTGELFF.